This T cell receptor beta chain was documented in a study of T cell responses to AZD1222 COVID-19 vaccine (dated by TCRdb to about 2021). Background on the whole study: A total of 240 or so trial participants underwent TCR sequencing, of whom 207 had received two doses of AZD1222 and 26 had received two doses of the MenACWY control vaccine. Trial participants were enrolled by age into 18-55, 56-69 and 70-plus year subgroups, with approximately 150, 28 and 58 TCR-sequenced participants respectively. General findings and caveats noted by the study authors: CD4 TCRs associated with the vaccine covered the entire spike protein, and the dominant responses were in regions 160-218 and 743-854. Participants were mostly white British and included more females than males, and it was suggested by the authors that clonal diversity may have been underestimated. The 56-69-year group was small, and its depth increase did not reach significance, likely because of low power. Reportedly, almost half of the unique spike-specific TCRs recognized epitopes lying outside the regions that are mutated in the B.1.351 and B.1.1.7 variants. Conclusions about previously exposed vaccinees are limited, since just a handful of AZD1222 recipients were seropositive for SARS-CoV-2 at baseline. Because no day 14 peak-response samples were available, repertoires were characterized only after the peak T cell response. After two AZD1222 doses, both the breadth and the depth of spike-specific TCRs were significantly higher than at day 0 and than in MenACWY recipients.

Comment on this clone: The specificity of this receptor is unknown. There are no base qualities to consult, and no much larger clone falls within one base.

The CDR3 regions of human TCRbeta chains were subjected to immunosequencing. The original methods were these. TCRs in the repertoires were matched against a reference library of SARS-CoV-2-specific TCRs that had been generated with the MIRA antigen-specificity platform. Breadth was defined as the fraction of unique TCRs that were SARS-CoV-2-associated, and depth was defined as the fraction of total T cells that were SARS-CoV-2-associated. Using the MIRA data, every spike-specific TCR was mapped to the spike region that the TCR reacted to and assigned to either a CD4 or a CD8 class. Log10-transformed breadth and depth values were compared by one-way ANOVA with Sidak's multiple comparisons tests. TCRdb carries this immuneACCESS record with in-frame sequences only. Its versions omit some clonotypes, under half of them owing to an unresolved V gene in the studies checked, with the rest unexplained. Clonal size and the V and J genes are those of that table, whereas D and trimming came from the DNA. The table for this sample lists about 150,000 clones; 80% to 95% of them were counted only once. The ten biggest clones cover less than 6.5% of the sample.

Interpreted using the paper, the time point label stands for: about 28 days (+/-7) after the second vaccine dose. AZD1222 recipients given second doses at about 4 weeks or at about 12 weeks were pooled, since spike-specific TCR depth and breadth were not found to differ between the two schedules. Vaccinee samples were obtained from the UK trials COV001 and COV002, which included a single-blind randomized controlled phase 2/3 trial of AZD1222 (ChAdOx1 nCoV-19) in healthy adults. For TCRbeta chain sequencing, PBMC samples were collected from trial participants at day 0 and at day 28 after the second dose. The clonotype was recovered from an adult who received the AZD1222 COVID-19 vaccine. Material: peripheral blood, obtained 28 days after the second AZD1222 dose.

The sequenced DNA is TGCAGCATGTCGGGGCAGGGCTATGGCTACACCTTC. It specifies CSMSGQGYGYTF. The V gene is TRBV29-1 and the J gene is TRBJ1-2; matching of 5 bases hints at TRBD1 as the D gene. CDR1 and CDR2, per the germline V gene, are SQVTM and ANQGSEA. V loses 8 bases, J loses 4 bases, and the germline ends lie 14 bases apart. There are 12 amino acids in the CDR3, from cysteine to phenylalanine inclusive. The read is trimmed to its CDR3 DNA, 36 bases read in frame from base 1.